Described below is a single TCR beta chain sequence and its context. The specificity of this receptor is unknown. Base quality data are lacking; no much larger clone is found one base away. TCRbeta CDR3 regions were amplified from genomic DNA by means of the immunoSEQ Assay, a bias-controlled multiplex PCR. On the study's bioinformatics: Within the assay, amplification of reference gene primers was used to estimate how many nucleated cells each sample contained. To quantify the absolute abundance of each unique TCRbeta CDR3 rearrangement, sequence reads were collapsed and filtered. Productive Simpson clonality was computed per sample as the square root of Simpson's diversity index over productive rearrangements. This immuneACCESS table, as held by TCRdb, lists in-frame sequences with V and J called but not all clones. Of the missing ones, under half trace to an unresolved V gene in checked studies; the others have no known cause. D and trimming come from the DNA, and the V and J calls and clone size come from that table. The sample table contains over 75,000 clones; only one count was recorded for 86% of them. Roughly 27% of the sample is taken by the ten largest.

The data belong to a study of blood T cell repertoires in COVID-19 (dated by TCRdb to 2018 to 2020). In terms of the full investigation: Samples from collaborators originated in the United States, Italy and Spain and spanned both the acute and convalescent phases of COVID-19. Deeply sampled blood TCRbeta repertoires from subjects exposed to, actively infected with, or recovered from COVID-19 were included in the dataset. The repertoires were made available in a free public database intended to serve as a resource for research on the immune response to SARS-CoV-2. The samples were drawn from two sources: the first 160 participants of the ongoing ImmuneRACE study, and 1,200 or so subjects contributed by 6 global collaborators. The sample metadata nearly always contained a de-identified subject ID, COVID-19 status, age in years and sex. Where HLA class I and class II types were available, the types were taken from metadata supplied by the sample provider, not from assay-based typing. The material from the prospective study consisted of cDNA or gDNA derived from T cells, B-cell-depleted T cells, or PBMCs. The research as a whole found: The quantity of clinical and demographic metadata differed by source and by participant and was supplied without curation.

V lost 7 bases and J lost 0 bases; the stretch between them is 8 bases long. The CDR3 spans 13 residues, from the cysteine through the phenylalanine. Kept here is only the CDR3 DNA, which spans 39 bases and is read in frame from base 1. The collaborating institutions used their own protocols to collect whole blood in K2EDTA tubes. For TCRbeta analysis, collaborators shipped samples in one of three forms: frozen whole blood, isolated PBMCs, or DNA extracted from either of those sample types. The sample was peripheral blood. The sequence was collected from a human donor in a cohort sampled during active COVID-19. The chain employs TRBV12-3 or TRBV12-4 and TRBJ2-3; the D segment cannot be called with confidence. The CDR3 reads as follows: CASTKASTDTQYF. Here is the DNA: TGTGCCAGCACCAAAGCTAGCACAGATACGCAGTATTTT.